These 23 T cell receptor beta chains came from one sample sequenced in a study of T cells after yellow fever vaccination. MiXCR was run by TCRdb on the 5' RACE reads, yielding one entry per CDR3 protein. The sample includes some 500,000 distinct CDR3 sequences, 13% of them seen just once. The specimen comprised PBMCs, sampled on the day of the yellow fever booster vaccination. These receptors all come from a man younger than 40 who received the YFV17D yellow fever vaccine.

CDR3 nucleotide sequence: TGCAGTGCTAGAGGGATAGGGCAGGGGACCTACAATGAGCAGTTCTTC. It yields the protein CSARGIGQGTYNEQFF. The chain links TRBV20-1 to TRBJ2-1; a possible D gene is TRBD1 (6 bases). CDR1 is DFQATT, CDR2 SNEGSKA, per germline (reference sequence). The CDR3 runs to 16 residues. Between the trimmed V and J ends, which lost 1 base and 2 bases, there was a span of 15 bases.

The chain recombines TRBV12-3 or TRBV12-4 with TRBJ1-2; D remains unclear. CDR3 length: 11 residues. V lost 8 bases, J lost 7 bases, and 11 bases lay in between. The CDR3 nucleotides are TGTGCCAGCTGCGCTTCGGGTGGCTACACCTTC. This gives the protein CASCASGGYTF.

The V gene is TRBV20-1, the J gene TRBJ2-5, with a possible D match to TRBD1 (5 bases). The CDR3 is 16 amino acids. Germline CDR1 is DFQATT and CDR2 is SNEGSKA (reference sequence). Trimming pared 1 base from V and 3 bases from J, leaving 18 bases between. CDR3 nucleotide sequence: TGCAGTGCTAGAGTCAGTAGGAAACAGGCCAAAGAGACCCAGTACTTC. Protein sequence: CSARVSRKQAKETQYF.

Details on this clonotype: The junction differs from germline at one of its ends, possibly a read error. The CDR3 bases are TGTGCCAGCAGCTTAGAGAACACCGGGGAGCCGTTTTTT. This codes for CASSLENTGEPFF. The chain combines TRBV7-9 with TRBJ2-2; D may be TRBD2 (5 bases). The CDR3 totals 13 residues. Germline V gives CDR1 SEHNR, CDR2 FQNEAQ (reference sequence).

This clonotype was seen at least ten times. The chain uses TRBV29-1 and TRBJ2-7; TRBD2 agrees at 7 bases. The CDR3 spans 13 residues. The J segment lost 2 bases and the V segment lost 4 bases, leaving 5 bases of the junction unmatched. From germline, CDR1 is SQVTM and CDR2 ANQGSEA. The CDR3 region is CSVVASGTYEQYF. The DNA for the CDR3 is TGCAGCGTTGTGGCTAGCGGAACCTACGAGCAGTACTTC.

A few counts support this clonotype. The chain joins TRBV20-1 to TRBJ2-1; D might be TRBD1 or TRBD2, each matching 5 bases. Per the germline V gene, CDR1 is DFQATT and CDR2 is SNEGSKA (reference sequence). This CDR3 region has 14 residues. V lost 5 bases to trimming and J lost 0 bases, with 11 bases between them. The CDR3 DNA reads as TGCAGTGCTGCCGGGGCACGCTCCTACAATGAGCAGTTCTTC. Translating gives CSAAGARSYNEQFF.

This rearrangement joins TRBV4-2 to TRBJ2-3, with 8 bases identical to TRBD2. V gave up 2 bases and J gave up 2 bases; unmatched junction bases: 12. CDR3 length equals 18 residues. The germline V gene encodes CDR1 LGHNA and CDR2 YNFKEQ. CDR3 DNA sequence: TGTGCCAGCAGCCAATCAAGAACCGGACTAGCTGACACAGATACGCAGTATTTT. It yields the protein CASSQSRTGLADTDTQYF.

In this sample, this clonotype turned up a few times. The V and J genes are TRBV20-1 and TRBJ2-2; a weak D match, TRBD2 (6 bases). Germline V CDR1 and CDR2: DFQATT, SNEGSKA (reference sequence). The CDR3 is 13 amino acids. CDR3 sequence reads: CSPSSARTGELFF. CDR3 nucleotides: TGCAGCCCATCTAGCGCACGCACCGGGGAGCTGTTTTTT.

This clonotype occurred a few times. The V gene is TRBV28, the J gene TRBJ2-3; D gene uncertain. This CDR3 has 12 amino acids. CDR1 is MDHEN and CDR2 is SYDVKM in the germline V gene. The ends were cut back, 8 bases at V and 5 bases at J, with 11 bases in the middle. Here the CDR3 DNA reads TGTGCCAGCGGAACAGCCCTAGATACGCAGTATTTT. Protein sequence: CASGTALDTQYF.

V gene TRBV24-1 combines with J gene TRBJ2-7, with 8 bases matching TRBD2. The CDR3 covers 14 residues. After removal of 7 bases from V and 3 bases from J, the junction contained 7 bases not matched to a gene. CDR1 and CDR2 from the germline V gene are KGHDR and SFDVKD. CDR3 protein: CATSRLAGRYEQYF. As DNA, the CDR3 is TGTGCCACCAGCAGGCTAGCGGGCCGCTACGAGCAGTACTTC.

This clonotype was recorded a few times. The chain joins TRBV7-2 to TRBJ2-1; 7 bases map to TRBD2. Trimming took 6 bases from V and 1 from J; bases not matched to a gene: 6. The CDR3 consists of 15 residues. Germline CDR1 and CDR2: SGHTA and FQGNSA. CDR3 DNA sequence: TGTGCCAGCAGTCGGACTAGAAGGTCCTACAATGAGCAGTTCTTC. This codes for CASSRTRRSYNEQFF.

This clonotype was observed a few times. The chain carries TRBV6-2 or TRBV6-3 and TRBJ2-1; tentative D call: TRBD1 (6 bases). CDR1 MNHEY and CDR2 SVGEGT come from the germline V gene. The CDR3 contains 14 residues. Trimming took off 5 bases at V and 3 bases at J, with 11 bases between the two ends. The CDR3: CASSPRQVYNEQFF. The DNA of the CDR3 is TGTGCCAGCAGTCCTCGACAGGTCTACAATGAGCAGTTCTTC.

J is TRBJ2-7 and V is TRBV6-2 or TRBV6-3; 7 positions match TRBD1. CDR3 size: 14 residues. The ends lost 5 bases at V and 1 base at J; junction bases unmatched: 5. Germline values: CDR1 MNHEY, CDR2 SVGEGT. In DNA, the CDR3 is TGTGCCAGCAGTGGACAGGTACGATCCTACGAGCAGTACTTC. Amino acid sequence: CASSGQVRSYEQYF.

The chain uses TRBV5-1 and TRBJ2-1; 10 nucleotides match TRBD2. V lost 5 bases to trimming and J lost 4 bases; unmatched junction nucleotides: 9. Germline V gene lookup returns CDR1 SGHRS and CDR2 YFSETQ. There are 16 residues in the CDR3. The CDR3 spells CASSSGGPNTYNEQFF. CDR3 in DNA: TGCGCCAGCAGTAGCGGGGGGCCTAACACATACAATGAGCAGTTCTTC.

This clonotype was recorded many times. The chain uses TRBV20-1 and TRBJ2-7, with D tentatively TRBD2 (6 bases). Trimming shortened V by 0 bases and J by 1 base, and 19 bases separated the two germline ends. Germline assignment: CDR1 DFQATT and CDR2 SNEGSKA (reference sequence). The length of the CDR3 is 17 residues. CDR3 sequence: CSARDLYAYGGSYEQYF. The CDR3, as DNA: TGCAGTGCTAGAGATCTGTACGCCTATGGGGGGTCCTACGAGCAGTACTTC.

This clonotype was seen repeatedly, ten times or more. The gene calls are TRBV7-2 and TRBJ2-7; 8 nucleotides agree with TRBD2. The J segment lost 0 bases and the V segment lost 5 bases, leaving 6 bases of the junction unmatched. CDR1 SGHTA and CDR2 FQGNSA come from the germline V gene. The CDR3 has 15 residues. The CDR3 DNA reads TGTGCCAGCAGCAGAACTAGCGGATACTCCTACGAGCAGTACTTC. Translated: CASSRTSGYSYEQYF.

This clonotype was counted only a few times. In DNA form, the CDR3 reads TGTGCCAGCAGCTCCATGGTAGCCCGGGACAGGGACGATGGCTACACCTTC. It yields the protein CASSSMVARDRDDGYTF. The chain couples TRBV7-8 to TRBJ1-2; 9 bases are a match to TRBD1. Trimming removed 4 bases from V and 6 bases from J; junction bases left unmatched: 15. The CDR3 extends over 17 amino acids. CDR1 and CDR2 (germline): SGHVS, FQNEAQ.

This clonotype was recorded a few times. The V call is TRBV10-2, the J call TRBJ2-7; D possibly corresponds to TRBD2 (6 bases). Trimming removed 0 bases from V and 4 bases from J, with 16 bases in between. The CDR3 is 16 amino acids. Germline CDR1 WSHSY, CDR2 SAAADI. The CDR3, as DNA: TGCGCCAGCAGTGAGTCGACGGGAGCGACACGTTACGAGCAGTACTTC. It codes for CASSESTGATRYEQYF.

V and J are TRBV10-3 and TRBJ1-6, with TRBD1 as a possible D gene (5 bases). Germline lookup yields CDR1 ENHRY and CDR2 SYGVKD. The CDR3 sequence is 16 residues long. V lost 3 bases to trimming and J lost 8 bases, with 17 bases between them. CDR3 amino acids: CAISDPSAGKDSPLHF. The CDR3 region has the DNA TGTGCCATCAGTGACCCGAGCGCAGGGAAAGATTCACCCCTCCACTTT.

This clonotype was detected a few times. The J gene is TRBJ2-1, the V gene TRBV28, with TRBD2 matching over 10 bases. J gave up 4 bases and V 5 bases, and 8 bases lay outside the gene matches. The germline V gene encodes CDR1 MDHEN and CDR2 SYDVKM. This CDR3 is 16 amino acids long. The CDR3 DNA follows: TGTGCCAGCAGTCTAGCGGGAGTGGGGATTTACAATGAGCAGTTCTTC. It yields the protein CASSLAGVGIYNEQFF.

This clonotype has a handful of counts. V usage is TRBV6-5 and J usage is TRBJ1-6; D gene unclear. The CDR3 is made up of 16 amino acids. From germline, CDR1 is MNHEY and CDR2 SVGAGI. Between the trimmed V and J ends, which lost 2 bases and 7 bases, there was a span of 15 bases. Here the CDR3 DNA reads TGTGCCAGCAGTTACACTTTGGAGGCACTGAATTCACCCCTCCACTTT. The encoded protein is CASSYTLEALNSPLHF.

The sample holds one count of this clonotype. The V gene is TRBV28, the J gene TRBJ2-7, with 7 nucleotides matching TRBD1. Trimming took 6 bases from V and 9 from J; bases not matched to a gene: 5. The germline V gene encodes CDR1 MDHEN and CDR2 SYDVKM. The CDR3 has 11 residues. The CDR3 region has the DNA TGTGCCAGCAGCATCAACAGGGGGCAGTACTTC. Protein product: CASSINRGQYF.

This chain uses TRBV6-5 with TRBJ2-5, with 7 nucleotides matching TRBD2. Trimming removed 5 bases from V and 4 bases from J; junction bases left unmatched: 10. Germline V gene data show CDR1 as MNHEY and CDR2 as SVGAGI. This CDR3 region has 15 residues. The CDR3 nucleotides are TGTGCCAGCAGTACTAGCGACCGAGGGCGAGAGACCCAGTACTTC. Translating gives CASSTSDRGRETQYF.